Sequencing of this T cell receptor beta chain was carried out in a study of HIV-infected children after antiretroviral therapy interruption. The TCR library was built from RNA with a 3' RACE protocol and unique molecular identifiers. TCRdb analysed the 3' RACE reads with MiXCR anew, one entry per CDR3 protein. The sample shows under 50,000 distinct CDR3 sequences, 3.5% to 5% of them seen only once. Indicated treatment: PENTA 11 planned treatment interruption arm or continuous ART arm. This clonotype was recorded a few times. Trimming pared 0 bases from V and 3 bases from J, leaving 18 bases between. The germline CDR1 and CDR2 sequences are DFQATT and SNEGSKA (reference sequence). CDR3 length equals 16 residues.

The TCR was taken from a pool of human donors with HIV. The chain combines TRBV20-1 with TRBJ2-7, with TRBD1 as a possible D gene (6 bases). The starting material was CD45RA+ CD4+ T cells from PBMCs, pooled from several time points, obtained from a donor given antiretroviral therapy, either interrupted or continuous. Sample subset: naive CD4+ CD45RA+ CD45RO- T cells. The CDR3 coding sequence is TGCAGTGCTAGAGATAGTGGGGGCTACCCCAACTACGAGCAGTACTTC. It encodes CSARDSGGYPNYEQYF.